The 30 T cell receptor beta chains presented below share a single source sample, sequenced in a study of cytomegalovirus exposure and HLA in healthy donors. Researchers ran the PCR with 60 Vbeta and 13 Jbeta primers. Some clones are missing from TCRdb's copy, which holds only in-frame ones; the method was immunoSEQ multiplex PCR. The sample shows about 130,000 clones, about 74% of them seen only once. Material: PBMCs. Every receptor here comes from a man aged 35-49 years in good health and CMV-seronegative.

The CDR3: CSVVQDSGFYGYTF. The DNA for the CDR3 is TGCAGCGTTGTACAGGACAGTGGGTTCTATGGCTACACCTTC. This chain links TRBV29-1 with TRBJ1-2; the D gene is possibly TRBD1 (6 bases). Germline V gene sequence: CDR1 SQVTM, CDR2 ANQGSEA. V was pared by 4 bases and J by 4 bases, with 16 bases between. This CDR3 comprises 14 residues.

The CDR3 loop is CAWRDRGKYEQYF. In DNA form, the CDR3 reads TGTGCCTGGAGGGACAGGGGGAAGTACGAGCAGTACTTC. This sequence joins TRBV30 and TRBJ2-7; 10 bases are shared with TRBD1. Germline CDR1 GTSNPN, CDR2 SVGIG (reference sequence). V dropped 3 bases and J dropped 4; count of bases not matched to a gene: 3. The CDR3 sequence is 13 residues long.

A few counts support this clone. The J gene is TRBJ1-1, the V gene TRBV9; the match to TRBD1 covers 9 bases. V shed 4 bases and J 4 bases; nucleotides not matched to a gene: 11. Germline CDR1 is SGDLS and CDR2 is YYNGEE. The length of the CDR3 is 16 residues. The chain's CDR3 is CASSPTGGGFGTEAFF. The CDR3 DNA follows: TGTGCCAGCAGCCCTACAGGGGGCGGATTCGGCACTGAAGCTTTCTTT.

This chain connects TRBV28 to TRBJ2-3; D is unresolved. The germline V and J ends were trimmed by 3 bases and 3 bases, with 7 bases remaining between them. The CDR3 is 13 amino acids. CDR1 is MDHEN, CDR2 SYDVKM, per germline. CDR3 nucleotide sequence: TGTGCCAGCAGTTTCCCAGCGACAGATACGCAGTATTTT. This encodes CASSFPATDTQYF.

CDR3 protein: CASNTYRGRIDTQYF. The CDR3 DNA is TGTGCCAGTAATACCTACAGGGGGCGCATAGATACGCAGTATTTT. The V and J genes are TRBV19 and TRBJ2-3; 9 bases are a match to TRBD1. CDR1 and CDR2 from the germline V gene are LNHDA and SQIVND (reference sequence). This CDR3 is built from 15 residues. Unmatched junction bases numbered 10, after V lost 7 bases and J lost 5 bases.

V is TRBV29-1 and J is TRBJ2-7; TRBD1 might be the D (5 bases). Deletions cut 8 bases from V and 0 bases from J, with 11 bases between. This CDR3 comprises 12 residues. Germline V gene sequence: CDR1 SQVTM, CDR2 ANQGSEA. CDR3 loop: CSIQGNSYEQYF. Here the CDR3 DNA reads TGCAGCATCCAGGGAAACTCCTACGAGCAGTACTTC.

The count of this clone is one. In DNA, the CDR3 is TGCGCCAGCAGTGAAGGACAGGGGGCAAACACTGAAGCTTTCTTT. Amino acid sequence: CASSEGQGANTEAFF. This chain connects TRBV5-1 to TRBJ1-1; 11 bases match TRBD1. Looked up from germline, CDR1 is SGHRS and CDR2 is YFSETQ. After removal of 5 bases from V and 2 bases from J, the junction contained 5 bases not matched to a gene. This CDR3 is built from 15 residues. Full variable domain (outside the CDR3, taken from reference TRBV5-1 and TRBJ1-1): KAGVTQTPRYLIKTRGQQVTLSCSPISGHRSVSWYQQTPGQGLQFLFEYFSETQRNKGNFPGRFSGRQFSNSRSEMNVSTLELGDSALYLCASSEGQGANTEAFFGQGTRLTVV.

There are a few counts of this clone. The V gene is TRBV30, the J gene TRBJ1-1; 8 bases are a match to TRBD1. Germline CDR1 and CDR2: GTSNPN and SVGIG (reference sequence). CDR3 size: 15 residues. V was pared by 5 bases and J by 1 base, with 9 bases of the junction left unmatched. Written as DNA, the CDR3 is TGTGCCTGGCGCGGACAGGGATGGACGAACACTGAAGCTTTCTTT. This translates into CAWRGQGWTNTEAFF. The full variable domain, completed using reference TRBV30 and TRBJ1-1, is SQTIHQWPATLVQPVGSPLSLECTVEGTSNPNLYWYRQAAGRGLQLLFYSVGIGQISSEVPQNLSASRPQDRQFILSSKKLLLSDSGFYLCAWRGQGWTNTEAFFGQGTRLTVV.

The CDR3 region has the DNA TGTGCCATCAGCCGCCGGACTAGCGGGGACGAAGATACGCAGTATTTT. Its protein is CAISRRTSGDEDTQYF. The chain employs TRBV10-3 and TRBJ2-3; 12 bases are shared with TRBD2. Germline lookup yields CDR1 ENHRY and CDR2 SYGVKD. V was pared by 6 bases and J by 5 bases, with 9 bases of the junction left unmatched. The CDR3 consists of 16 residues.

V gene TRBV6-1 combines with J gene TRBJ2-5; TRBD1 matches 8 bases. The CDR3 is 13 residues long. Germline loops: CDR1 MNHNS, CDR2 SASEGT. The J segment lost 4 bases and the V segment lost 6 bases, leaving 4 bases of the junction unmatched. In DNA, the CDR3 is TGTGCCAGCAGCACGGACAGGGCAGAGACCCAGTACTTC. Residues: CASSTDRAETQYF.

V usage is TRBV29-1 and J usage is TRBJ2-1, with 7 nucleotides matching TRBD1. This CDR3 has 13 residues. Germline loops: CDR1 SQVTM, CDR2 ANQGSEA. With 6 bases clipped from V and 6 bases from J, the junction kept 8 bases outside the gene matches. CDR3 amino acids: CSVPGPGGNEQFF. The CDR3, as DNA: TGCAGCGTCCCAGGCCCAGGGGGCAATGAGCAGTTCTTC.

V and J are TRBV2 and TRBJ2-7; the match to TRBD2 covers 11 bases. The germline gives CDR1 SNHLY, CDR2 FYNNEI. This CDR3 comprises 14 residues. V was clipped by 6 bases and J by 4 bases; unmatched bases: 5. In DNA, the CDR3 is TGTGCCAGCAGCAAACTAGCGGGGGTTTACGAGCAGTACTTC. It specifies CASSKLAGVYEQYF.

CDR3: CASSSPGTSAGANVLTF. The CDR3 DNA reads TGTGCCAGCAGCTCCCCCGGGACTAGCGCTGGGGCCAACGTCCTGACTTTC. The V and J genes are TRBV13 and TRBJ2-6, with 10 bases matching TRBD2. The CDR3 is 17 residues long. Germline trimming cut 4 bases from V and 2 bases from J; bases unmatched to any gene: 5. Germline loops: CDR1 PRHDT, CDR2 FYEKMQ (reference sequence).

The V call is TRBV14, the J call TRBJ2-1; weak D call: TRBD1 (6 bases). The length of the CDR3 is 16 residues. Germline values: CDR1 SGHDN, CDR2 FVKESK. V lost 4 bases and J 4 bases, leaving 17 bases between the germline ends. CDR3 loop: CASSPRRYTGYNEQFF. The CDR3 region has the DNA TGTGCCAGCAGCCCTCGAAGGTATACAGGGTACAATGAGCAGTTCTTC.

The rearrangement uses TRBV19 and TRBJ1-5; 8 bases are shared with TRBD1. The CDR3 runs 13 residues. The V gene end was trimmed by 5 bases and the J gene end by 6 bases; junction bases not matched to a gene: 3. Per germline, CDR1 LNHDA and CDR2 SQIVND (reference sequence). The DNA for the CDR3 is TGTGCCAGTAGTTCACAGGGGGTTCAGCCCCAGCATTTT. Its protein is CASSSQGVQPQHF.

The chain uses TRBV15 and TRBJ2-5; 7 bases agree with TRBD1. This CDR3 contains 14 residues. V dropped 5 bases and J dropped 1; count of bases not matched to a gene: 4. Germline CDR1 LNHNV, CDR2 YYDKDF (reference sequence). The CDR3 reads CATSYGTVQETQYF. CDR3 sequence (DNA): TGTGCCACCAGCTATGGGACAGTCCAAGAGACCCAGTACTTC.

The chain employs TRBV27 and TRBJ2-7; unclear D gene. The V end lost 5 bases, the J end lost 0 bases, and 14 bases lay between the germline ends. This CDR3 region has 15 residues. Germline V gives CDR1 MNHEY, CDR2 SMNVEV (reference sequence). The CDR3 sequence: CASSPTLDASYEQYF. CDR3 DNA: TGTGCCAGCAGTCCGACTTTAGATGCCTCCTACGAGCAGTACTTC.

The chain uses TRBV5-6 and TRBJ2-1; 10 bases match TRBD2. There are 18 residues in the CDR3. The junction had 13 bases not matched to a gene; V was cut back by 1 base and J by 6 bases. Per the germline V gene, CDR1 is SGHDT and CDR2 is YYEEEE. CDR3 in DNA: TGTGCCAGCAGCTTGCGGCTAGCGGGAGCGAGAATAGGCAATGAGCAGTTCTTC. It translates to CASSLRLAGARIGNEQFF.

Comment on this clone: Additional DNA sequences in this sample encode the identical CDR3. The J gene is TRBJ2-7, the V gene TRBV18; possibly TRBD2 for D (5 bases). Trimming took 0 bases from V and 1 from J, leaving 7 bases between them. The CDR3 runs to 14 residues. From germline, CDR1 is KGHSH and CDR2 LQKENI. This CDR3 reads CASSPPSGSYEQYF. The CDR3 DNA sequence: TGTGCCAGCTCACCACCTTCGGGATCCTACGAGCAGTACTTC. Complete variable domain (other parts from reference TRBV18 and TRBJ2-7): NAGVMQNPRHLVRRRGQEARLRCSPMKGHSHVYWYRQLPEEGLKFMVYLQKENIIDESGMPKERFSAEFPKEGPSILRIQQVVRGDSAAYFCASSPPSGSYEQYFGPGTRLTVT.

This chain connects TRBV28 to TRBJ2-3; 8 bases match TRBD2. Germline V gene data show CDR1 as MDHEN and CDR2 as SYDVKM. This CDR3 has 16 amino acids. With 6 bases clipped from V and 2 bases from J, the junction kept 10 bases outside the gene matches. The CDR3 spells CASSRTMGLDTDTQYF. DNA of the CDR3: TGTGCCAGCAGCCGGACAATGGGACTAGACACAGATACGCAGTATTTT. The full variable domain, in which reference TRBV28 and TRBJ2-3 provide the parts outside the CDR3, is DVKVTQSSRYLVKRTGEKVFLECVQDMDHENMFWYRQDPGLGLRLIYFSYDVKMKEKGDIPEGYSVSREKKERFSLILESASTNQTSMYLCASSRTMGLDTDTQYFGPGTRLTVL.

The CDR3 DNA sequence: TGTGCCAGCAGTGAGGCCGGGACAGGGGAGGTCTATGGCTACACCTTC. This translates into CASSEAGTGEVYGYTF. The chain combines TRBV25-1 with TRBJ1-2, with 10 bases lining up with TRBD1. V was clipped by 3 bases and J by 4 bases; unmatched bases: 8. The CDR3 is 16 residues long. Germline CDR1 reads MGHDK; CDR2 reads SYGVNS.

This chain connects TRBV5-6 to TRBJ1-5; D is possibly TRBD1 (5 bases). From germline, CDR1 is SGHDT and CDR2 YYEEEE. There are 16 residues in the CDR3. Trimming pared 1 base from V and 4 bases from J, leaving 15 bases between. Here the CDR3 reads CASSLFVDSLNQPQHF. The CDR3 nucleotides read TGTGCCAGCAGCTTGTTTGTAGACAGCTTAAATCAGCCCCAGCATTTT.

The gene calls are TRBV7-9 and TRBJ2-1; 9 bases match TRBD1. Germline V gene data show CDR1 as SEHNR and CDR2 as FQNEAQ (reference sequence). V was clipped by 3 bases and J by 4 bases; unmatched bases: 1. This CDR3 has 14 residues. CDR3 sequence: CASSFGTGYNEQFF. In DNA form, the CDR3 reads TGTGCCAGCAGCTTCGGGACAGGGTACAATGAGCAGTTCTTC. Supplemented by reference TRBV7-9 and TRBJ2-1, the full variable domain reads DTGVSQNPRHKITKRGQNVTFRCDPISEHNRLYWYRQTLGQGPEFLTYFQNEAQLEKSRLLSDRFSAERPKGSFSTLEIQRTEQGDSAMYLCASSFGTGYNEQFFGPGTRLTVL.

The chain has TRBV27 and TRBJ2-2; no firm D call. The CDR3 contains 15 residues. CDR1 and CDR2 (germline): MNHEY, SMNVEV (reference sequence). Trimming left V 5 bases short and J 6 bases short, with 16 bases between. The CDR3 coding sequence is TGTGCCAGCAGTCCAAGAGCAGGTGCAGCCGGGGAGCTGTTTTTT. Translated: CASSPRAGAAGELFF.

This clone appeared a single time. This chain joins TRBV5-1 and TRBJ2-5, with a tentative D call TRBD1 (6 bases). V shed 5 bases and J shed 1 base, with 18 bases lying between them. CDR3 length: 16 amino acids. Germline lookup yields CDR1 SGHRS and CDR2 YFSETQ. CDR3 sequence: CASRVGASESQETQYF. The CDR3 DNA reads TGCGCCAGCAGGGTGGGGGCTAGTGAATCCCAAGAGACCCAGTACTTC.

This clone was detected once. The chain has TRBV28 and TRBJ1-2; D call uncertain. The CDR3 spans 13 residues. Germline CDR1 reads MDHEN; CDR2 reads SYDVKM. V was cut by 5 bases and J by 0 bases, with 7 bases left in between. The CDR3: CASSELSNYGYTF. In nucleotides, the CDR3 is TGTGCCAGCAGTGAACTCTCTAACTATGGCTACACCTTC.

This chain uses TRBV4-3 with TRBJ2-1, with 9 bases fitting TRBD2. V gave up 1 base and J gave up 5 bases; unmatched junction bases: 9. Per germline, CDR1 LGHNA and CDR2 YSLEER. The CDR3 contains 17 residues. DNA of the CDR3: TGCGCCAGCAGCCAAGTGCTTCCTAGCGGGGATGACAATGAGCAGTTCTTC. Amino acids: CASSQVLPSGDDNEQFF.

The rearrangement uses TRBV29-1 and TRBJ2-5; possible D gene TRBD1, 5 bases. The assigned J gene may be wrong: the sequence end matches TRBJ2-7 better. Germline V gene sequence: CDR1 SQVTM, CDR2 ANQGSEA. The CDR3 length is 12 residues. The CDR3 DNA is TGCAGCGTTGAAGGACAGCGTACCGAGCAGTACTTC. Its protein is CSVEGQRTEQYF.

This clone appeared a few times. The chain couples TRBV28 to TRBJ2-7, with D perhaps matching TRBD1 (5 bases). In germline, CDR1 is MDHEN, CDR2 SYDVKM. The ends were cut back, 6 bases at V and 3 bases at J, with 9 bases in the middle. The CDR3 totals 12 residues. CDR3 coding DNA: TGTGCCAGCAGCCCTCAGGGCTACGAGCAGTACTTC. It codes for CASSPQGYEQYF.

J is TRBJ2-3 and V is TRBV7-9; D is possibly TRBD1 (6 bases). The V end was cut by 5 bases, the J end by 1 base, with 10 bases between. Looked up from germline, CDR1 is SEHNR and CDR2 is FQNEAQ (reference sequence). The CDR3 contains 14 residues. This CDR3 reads CASSLRQGTDTQYF. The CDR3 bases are TGTGCCAGCAGCCTTCGACAGGGCACAGATACGCAGTATTTT. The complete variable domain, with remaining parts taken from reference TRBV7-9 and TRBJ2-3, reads DTGVSQNPRHKITKRGQNVTFRCDPISEHNRLYWYRQTLGQGPEFLTYFQNEAQLEKSRLLSDRFSAERPKGSFSTLEIQRTEQGDSAMYLCASSLRQGTDTQYFGPGTRLTVL.